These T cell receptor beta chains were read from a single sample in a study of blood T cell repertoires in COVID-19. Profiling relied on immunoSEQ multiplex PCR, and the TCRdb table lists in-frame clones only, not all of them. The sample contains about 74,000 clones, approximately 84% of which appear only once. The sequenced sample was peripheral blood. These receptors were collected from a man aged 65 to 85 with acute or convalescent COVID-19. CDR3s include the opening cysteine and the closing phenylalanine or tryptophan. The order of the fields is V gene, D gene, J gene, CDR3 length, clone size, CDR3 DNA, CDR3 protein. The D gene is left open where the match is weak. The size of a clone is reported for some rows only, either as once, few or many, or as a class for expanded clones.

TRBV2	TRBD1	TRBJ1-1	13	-	TGTGCCAGCAGTGAAGCGGGACAGGGCAAAGCTTTCTTT	CASSEAGQGKAFF
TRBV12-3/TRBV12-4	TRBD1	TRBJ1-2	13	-	TGTGCCAGCAGTCTAGGACAGGGCTATGGCTACACCTTC	CASSLGQGYGYTF
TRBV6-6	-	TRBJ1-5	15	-	TGTGCCAGCAGTTACTCGTCAGGGAACGGTCAGCCCCAGCATTTT	CASSYSSGNGQPQHF
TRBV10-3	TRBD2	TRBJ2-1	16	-	TGTGCCATCAGCCTGACTAGCGGGAGCTCCTACAATGAGCAGTTCTTC	CAISLTSGSSYNEQFF
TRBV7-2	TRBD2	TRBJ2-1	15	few	TGTGCCAGCACCGCTAGCGGGAATTCCTACAATGAGCAGTTCTTC	CASTASGNSYNEQFF
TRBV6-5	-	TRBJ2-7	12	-	TGTGCCAGCAGGGCGGGGTCCTACGAGCAGTACTTC	CASRAGSYEQYF
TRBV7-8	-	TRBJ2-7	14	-	TGTGCCAGCAGCTCTCAGGTAGGGGGCTACGAGCAGTACTTC	CASSSQVGGYEQYF
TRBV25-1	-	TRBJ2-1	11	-	TGTGCCAGCACCAAACTAAATGAGCAGTTCTTC	CASTKLNEQFF
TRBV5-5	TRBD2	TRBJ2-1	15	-	TGTGCCAGCAGCTTAGCGGGACGCCCCTACAATGAGCAGTTCTTC	CASSLAGRPYNEQFF
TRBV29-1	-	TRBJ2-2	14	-	TGCAGCGTCCAGACAGTTCCGAACACCGGGGAGCTGTTTTTT	CSVQTVPNTGELFF
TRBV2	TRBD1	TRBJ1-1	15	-	TGTGCCAGCAGTGAGGCGACAGGGGGAATCACTGAAGCTTTCTTT	CASSEATGGITEAFF
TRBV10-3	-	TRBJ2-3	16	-	TGTGCCATCAGTGAGTCTCGAAGGGCAGGGACAGATACGCAGTATTTT	CAISESRRAGTDTQYF
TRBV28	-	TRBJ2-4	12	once	TGTGCCAGCGGTGGGCTCGGAAACATTCAGTACTTC	CASGGLGNIQYF
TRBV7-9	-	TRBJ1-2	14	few	TGTGCCAGCATCCCCCTTCGGGGGAACTATGGCTACACCTTC	CASIPLRGNYGYTF
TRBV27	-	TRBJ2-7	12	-	TGTGCCAGCAGCCGACCCGCGGGGGAGCAGTACTTC	CASSRPAGEQYF
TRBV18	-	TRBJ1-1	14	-	TGTGCCAGCTCACCAGGACACCTGAACACTGAAGCTTTCTTT	CASSPGHLNTEAFF
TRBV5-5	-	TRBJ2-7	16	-	TGTGCCAGCAGCTTGGAGGGGGGGACGTTTTACTACGAGCAGTACTTC	CASSLEGGTFYYEQYF
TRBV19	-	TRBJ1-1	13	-	TGTGCCAGTAGTATCCGGTCCGTATCGCAAGCTTTCTTT	CASSIRSVSQAFF
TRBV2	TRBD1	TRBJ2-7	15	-	TGTGCCAGCAGTGAATTGGGACAGGGCGGAAGCGAGCAGTACTTC	CASSELGQGGSEQYF
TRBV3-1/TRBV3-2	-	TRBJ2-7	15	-	TGTGCCAGCAGCCAAGACCCCGGACAGAATCGCGAGCAGTACTTC	CASSQDPGQNREQYF
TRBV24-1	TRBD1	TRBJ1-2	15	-	TGTGCCACCAGTGATGGAGCACGGACAGGGGTCGGCTACACCTTC	CATSDGARTGVGYTF
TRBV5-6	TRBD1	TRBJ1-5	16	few	TGTGCCAGCAGCTTGGAGGGACAGCAAAGCAATCAGCCCCAGCATTTT	CASSLEGQQSNQPQHF
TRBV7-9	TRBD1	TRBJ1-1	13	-	TGTGCCAGCAGTTCTAGGGACAGGGTGGATGCTTTCTTT	CASSSRDRVDAFF
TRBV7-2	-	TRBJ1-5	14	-	TGTGCCAGCAGCTCAGGACAACCCAATCAGCCCCAGCATTTT	CASSSGQPNQPQHF
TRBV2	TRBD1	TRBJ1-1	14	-	TGTGCCAGCAAAGGGACAGGGCCCAACACTGAAGCTTTCTTT	CASKGTGPNTEAFF
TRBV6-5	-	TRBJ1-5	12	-	TGTGCCGCTACTACAGGGAATCAGCCCCAGCATTTT	CAATTGNQPQHF
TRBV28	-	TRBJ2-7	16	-	TGTGCCAGCAGTTCCTCCGGTAGAGGGAGAGGTAACGAGCAGTACTTC	CASSSSGRGRGNEQYF
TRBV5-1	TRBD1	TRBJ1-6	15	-	TGCGCCAGCAGCCATGGACAGGGGGTAAATTCACCCCTCCACTTT	CASSHGQGVNSPLHF
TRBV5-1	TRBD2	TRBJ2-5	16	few	TGCGCCAGCAGCGTAGGGACTAGCGGAGGACGAGAGACCCAGTACTTC	CASSVGTSGGRETQYF
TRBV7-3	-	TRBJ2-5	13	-	TGTGCCAGCAGCCGCGGGGTAGGAGAGACCCAGTACTTC	CASSRGVGETQYF
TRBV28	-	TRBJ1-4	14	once	TGTGCCAGCAGTTTTCCTACAGTAGGTGAAAAACTGTTTTTT	CASSFPTVGEKLFF
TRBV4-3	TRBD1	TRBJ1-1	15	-	TGCGCCAGCAGCCAAGAGGTAGGACAGGGGCCTGAAGCTTTCTTT	CASSQEVGQGPEAFF
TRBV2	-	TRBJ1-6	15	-	TGTGCCAGCAGTGAACGGAGCTCCTATAATTCACCCCTCCACTTT	CASSERSSYNSPLHF
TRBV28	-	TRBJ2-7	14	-	TGTGCCAGCAGTAAGACAGGGGAGGGCTACGAGCAGTACTTC	CASSKTGEGYEQYF
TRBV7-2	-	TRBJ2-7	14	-	TGTGCCAGCAGCTTAGCCGCGGGCGCTAATGAGCAGTACTTC	CASSLAAGANEQYF
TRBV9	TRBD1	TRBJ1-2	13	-	TGTGCCAGCAGCGTACTGACAGGGGAAGGCTACACCTTC	CASSVLTGEGYTF
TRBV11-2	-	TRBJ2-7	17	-	TGTGCCAGCAGCTTAGATGATGGGCGGGCGCTCCCCTACGAGCAGTACTTC	CASSLDDGRALPYEQYF
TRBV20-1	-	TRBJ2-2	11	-	TGCAGTGCAAAGGGGGCCGGGGAGCTGTTTTTT	CSAKGAGELFF
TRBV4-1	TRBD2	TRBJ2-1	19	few	TGCGCCAGCAGCCAAGATGGTCAGACAGCGGGGATACAACGTTATGAGCAGTTCTTC	CASSQDGQTAGIQRYEQFF
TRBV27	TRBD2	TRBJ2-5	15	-	TGTGCCAGCAGGACGACTAGCGGGACCCAAGAGACCCAGTACTTC	CASRTTSGTQETQYF
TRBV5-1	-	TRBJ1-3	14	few	TGCGCCAGCAGCTTGACAGGAGGGGGAAACACCATATATTTT	CASSLTGGGNTIYF
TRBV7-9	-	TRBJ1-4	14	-	TGTGCCAGCAGCCGAACAGGGATCGAAGGGAAACTGTTTTTT	CASSRTGIEGKLFF
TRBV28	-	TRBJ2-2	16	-	TGTGCCAGCAGTTTAAGCGGTAGGGCGAACACCGGGGAGCTGTTTTTT	CASSLSGRANTGELFF
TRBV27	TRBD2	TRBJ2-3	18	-	TGTGCCAGCAGTTTAAGGGGGACTAGCGGGGGACGCACAGATACGCAGTATTTT	CASSLRGTSGGRTDTQYF
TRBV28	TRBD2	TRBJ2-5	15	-	TGTGCCAGCAGTTTACTAGCGGACCTACAAGAGACCCAGTACTTC	CASSLLADLQETQYF
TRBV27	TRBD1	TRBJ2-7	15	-	TGTGCCAGCAGTTCCCCTGGACAGGGCGCCTACGAGCAGTACTTC	CASSSPGQGAYEQYF
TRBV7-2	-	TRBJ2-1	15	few	TGTGCCAGCAGCCTCGGACAGGGAGGGTTCAATGAGCAGTTCTTC	CASSLGQGGFNEQFF
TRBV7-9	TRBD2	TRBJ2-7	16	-	TGTGCCAGCAGCTCTCCATCGGGACTAGCGGGAGTAGAGCAGTACTTC	CASSSPSGLAGVEQYF
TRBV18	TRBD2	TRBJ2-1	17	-	TGTGCCAGCTCACCACCTAGCGGGGGGGCCGGGATCAATGAGCAGTTCTTC	CASSPPSGGAGINEQFF
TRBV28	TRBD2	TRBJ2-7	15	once	TGTGCCAGCAAACAAGGACTAGCGGTTTCCTACGAGCAGTACTTC	CASKQGLAVSYEQYF